The 11 T cell receptor beta chains presented below share a single source sample, sequenced in a study of vaccination and CD4 T cells after COVID-19. Cultured CD4+ T-cell DNA underwent Oncomine TCR Beta short-read sequencing. Each CDR3 protein is one row after TCRdb ran MiXCR on the PCR reads. Of 13,000 or so distinct CDR3 sequences in the sample, around 50% were seen once. These receptors' antigens are unknown. The treatment denotes: roughly 10-day PBMC culture with coronavirus spike peptide pools or control peptides (ViraFEST assay). Material: cultured CD4+ T cells from blood, obtained after SARS-CoV-2 vaccination. The receptor set was obtained from a human donor with COVID-19.

The table lists this clonotype with a few counts. The chain uses TRBV27 and TRBJ2-4, with a tentative D call TRBD2 (5 bases). The germline V gene has CDR1 MNHEY and CDR2 SMNVEV (reference sequence). This CDR3 contains 16 residues. V was clipped by 6 bases and J by 4 bases, with 19 bases between them. The CDR3 DNA reads TGTGCCAGCAGAGTCCTGACCGTATCGGGGAAAAACATTCAGTACTTC. Protein: CASRVLTVSGKNIQYF.

The chain combines TRBV9 with TRBJ2-2, with 8 positions matching TRBD1. The V and J ends lost 4 bases and 5 bases, in that order; junction bases with no gene match: 4. The CDR3 has 14 residues. The germline V gene has CDR1 SGDLS and CDR2 YYNGEE. This CDR3 is CASSRGDRTGELFF. The CDR3 bases are TGTGCCAGCAGCCGCGGGGACAGGACCGGGGAGCTGTTTTTT.

The chain uses TRBV7-9 and TRBJ1-2; D unresolved. V lost 1 base, J lost 7 bases, and 13 bases lay in between. Germline-derived CDR1 and CDR2 are SEHNR and FQNEAQ (reference sequence). This CDR3 has 14 residues. This CDR3 reads CASSLVALGTGYTF. CDR3 coding DNA: TGTGCCAGCAGCTTAGTAGCTCTAGGTACTGGCTACACCTTC.

This rearrangement joins TRBV20-1 to TRBJ2-1, with D maybe TRBD2 (5 bases). Trimming shortened V by 3 bases and J by 13 bases, and 16 bases separated the two germline ends. The germline V gene encodes CDR1 DFQATT and CDR2 SNEGSKA (reference sequence). This CDR3 is 12 amino acids long. The CDR3 DNA follows: TGCAGTGCTAGTGAAGGAGGAATTCCACAGTTCTTC. This gives the protein CSASEGGIPQFF.

The chain is built from TRBV27 and TRBJ1-3; 8 bases agree with TRBD1. Germline V lookup: CDR1 MNHEY, CDR2 SMNVEV (reference sequence). The CDR3 length is 15 residues. V lost 4 bases to trimming and J lost 6 bases; unmatched junction nucleotides: 8. The CDR3: CASSSTGAHLNTIYF. For the CDR3, the DNA is TGTGCCAGCAGTTCGACAGGGGCCCACCTAAACACCATATATTTT.

V is TRBV20-1 and J is TRBJ1-2; D uncertain. CDR3 length: 11 amino acids. The ends were cut back, 1 base at V and 7 bases at J, with 7 bases in the middle. CDR1 and CDR2 (germline): DFQATT, SNEGSKA (reference sequence). The CDR3 nucleotides are TGCAGTGCTAGAGCCCCGGTTGGCTACACCTTC. Its translation: CSARAPVGYTF.

The V call is TRBV7-2, the J call TRBJ2-4; TRBD2 matches 13 bases. Germline CDR1 and CDR2: SGHTA and FQGNSA. J gave up 2 bases and V 5 bases, and 12 bases lay outside the gene matches. The CDR3 has 19 amino acids. CDR3 sequence (DNA): TGTGCCAGCAGCGTCACTAGCGGGGGGGCCCAGGGTACCAAAAACATTCAGTACTTC. It encodes CASSVTSGGAQGTKNIQYF.

The V and J genes are TRBV20-1 and TRBJ2-3; D not certain. The germline V and J ends were trimmed by 0 bases and 2 bases, with 9 bases remaining between them. This CDR3 spans 14 amino acids. Germline V lookup: CDR1 DFQATT, CDR2 SNEGSKA (reference sequence). The CDR3 spells CSARDIRTTDTQYF. The CDR3 nucleotides read TGCAGTGCTAGAGATATTAGGACCACAGATACGCAGTATTTT.

The chain couples TRBV6-5 to TRBJ2-7, with 9 bases that match TRBD1. The CDR3 runs to 15 residues. V lost 2 bases and J lost 4; bases outside the gene matches: 6. The germline gives CDR1 MNHEY, CDR2 SVGAGI. The CDR3, as DNA: TGTGCCAGCAGTTACGCTAGGGACAGGGATTACGAGCAGTACTTC. Translated: CASSYARDRDYEQYF.

The chain recombines TRBV12-3 or TRBV12-4 with TRBJ1-1; D not certain. The CDR3 has 13 residues. The ends were cut back, 6 bases at V and 1 base at J, with 9 bases in the middle. The CDR3 sequence is CASRERGNTEAFF. CDR3 nucleotide sequence: TGTGCCAGCAGAGAGCGGGGGAACACTGAAGCTTTCTTT.

V and J are TRBV20-1 and TRBJ1-2; 12 bases align to TRBD1. Trimming took 6 bases from V and 4 from J; bases not matched to a gene: 12. Germline CDR1 is DFQATT and CDR2 is SNEGSKA (reference sequence). The CDR3 runs to 16 residues. CDR3 amino acids: CSAQPGQGAGFYGYTF. In nucleotides, the CDR3 is TGCAGTGCACAACCGGGACAGGGGGCCGGGTTCTATGGCTACACCTTC.